This TCR beta chain derives from a study of CD8 T cells in ankylosing spondylitis. Findings of the study overall: The study looked at matched synovial fluid samples from ankylosing spondylitis patients. Disease-linked clones were reported to be significantly enriched there. Within peripheral blood, clones linked to disease were CD8+ and relatively rare. Characteristic of ankylosing spondylitis blood, it appeared, was a TCR beta motif comprising several highly homologous variants.

This clonotype was detected many times. Its antigen is as yet unknown. In germline, CDR1 is MNHNS, CDR2 SASEGT. There are 15 residues in the CDR3. J gave up 5 bases and V 8 bases, and 11 bases lay outside the gene matches. TCRdb passed the 5' RACE reads through MiXCR, listing each CDR3 protein once. The top ten hold approximately 0.93% of the sample, which has under 450,000 distinct CDR3 sequences, about a sixth seen once. The source of this sequence is a male donor with ankylosing spondylitis. Sequencing input: blood, either unsorted or a sorted T cell fraction (not recorded which). This chain links TRBV6-1 with TRBJ2-5, with 10 bases identical to TRBD2. In DNA, the CDR3 is TGTGCCAGCTCCCTCCCGTTAGCGGGGGGCGAGACCCAGTACTTC. Residues: CASSLPLAGGETQYF.